This T cell receptor beta chain is from a study of cytomegalovirus exposure and HLA in healthy donors. The study, taken as a whole, reports: TCR beta chain V- and J-gene trimming was linked, in a later analysis, to a missense variant in DCLRE1C.

PCR was performed using 60 Vbeta and 13 Jbeta primers. Profiling relied on immunoSEQ multiplex PCR, and the TCRdb table lists in-frame clones only, not all of them. This sample has about 140,000 clones, with under 75% found just once. On this clone itself: The antigen is undetermined.

From germline, CDR1 is SGHTA and CDR2 FQGTGA. The V gene end was trimmed by 5 bases and the J gene end by 9 bases; junction bases not matched to a gene: 4. This CDR3 contains 12 residues. This sequence was found in a woman in her forties in good health and CMV-seronegative. Source material: PBMCs. The chain combines TRBV7-3 with TRBJ2-3; TRBD1 agrees at 8 bases. The CDR3 DNA sequence: TGTGCCAGCAGCCCCACAGGGGGGACGCAGTATTTT. Amino acid sequence: CASSPTGGTQYF.